Below, 16 T cell receptor beta chains from the same sample are listed, as sequenced in a study of cytomegalovirus exposure and HLA in healthy donors. PCR involved 60 Vbeta and 13 Jbeta primers. Generated by immunoSEQ multiplex PCR, the TCRdb table keeps only in-frame clones and is missing some. Here the sample spans some 110,000 clones, roughly three quarters being singletons. The sample comprised PBMCs. The source of these receptors is a man aged 25 to 40 in good health and CMV-seronegative.

The rearrangement joins TRBV29-1 to TRBJ1-1; D is ambiguous. Trimming took 6 bases from V and 4 from J, leaving 9 bases between them. There are 11 residues in the CDR3. Germline CDR1 SQVTM, CDR2 ANQGSEA. CDR3 nucleotide sequence: TGCAGCGTCCCCCGGGGCACTGAAGCTTTCTTT. Its translation is CSVPRGTEAFF.

The chain carries TRBV11-3 and TRBJ2-1; D gene unclear. V gave up 1 base and J gave up 5 bases, with 18 bases separating them. Germline V gene sequence: CDR1 SGHNT, CDR2 YENEEA. This CDR3 is 17 amino acids long. The CDR3 coding sequence is TGTGCCAGCAGCTTAGCCCCGACTGGCGCCTCTAACAATGAGCAGTTCTTC. Translated: CASSLAPTGASNNEQFF. Full variable domain (rest looked up from reference TRBV11-3 and TRBJ2-1): EAGVVQSPRYKIIEKKQPVAFWCNPISGHNTLYWYLQNLGQGPELLIRYENEEAVDDSQLPKDRFSAERLKGVDSTLKIQPAELGDSAVYLCASSLAPTGASNNEQFFGPGTRLTVL.

The chain is built from TRBV5-5 and TRBJ1-5; 9 positions match TRBD1. The germline V gene encodes CDR1 SGHKS and CDR2 YYEKEE (reference sequence). V trimming: 3 bases; J trimming: 5 bases; junction bases outside the gene matches: 9. This CDR3 is built from 16 residues. The CDR3 sequence: CASSSGTGLRDQPQHF. The CDR3, as DNA: TGTGCCAGCAGCTCCGGGACAGGGTTGAGGGATCAGCCCCAGCATTTT.

The rearrangement links TRBV27 to TRBJ2-1, with 10 positions matching TRBD1. This CDR3 region has 16 residues. Germline V lookup: CDR1 MNHEY, CDR2 SMNVEV (reference sequence). Trimming cost V 3 bases and J 4 bases; bases outside gene matches: 6. The CDR3 reads CASSFSGTGAYNEQFF. In nucleotides, the CDR3 is TGTGCCAGCAGTTTTTCCGGGACAGGGGCTTACAATGAGCAGTTCTTC.

The chain carries TRBV11-2 and TRBJ2-1; 7 positions match TRBD2. Trimming cost V 6 bases and J 0 bases; bases outside gene matches: 8. Per the germline V gene, CDR1 is SGHAT and CDR2 is FQNNGV. The CDR3 length is 16 residues. In DNA form, the CDR3 reads TGTGCCAGCAGTGAACCTAGCGGAAGCTCCTACAATGAGCAGTTCTTC. Its translation is CASSEPSGSSYNEQFF.

The V and J genes are TRBV4-3 and TRBJ1-2; 10 bases are a match to TRBD1. V dropped 1 base and J dropped 4; count of bases not matched to a gene: 0. Germline V lookup: CDR1 LGHNA, CDR2 YSLEER. The CDR3 is made up of 14 amino acids. Written as DNA, the CDR3 is TGCGCCAGCAGCCAAGGGACAGGGGGCTATGGCTACACCTTC. It codes for CASSQGTGGYGYTF.

The chain employs TRBV18 and TRBJ2-1; 8 nucleotides match TRBD1. This CDR3 has 16 residues. V was pared by 1 base and J by 4 bases, with 6 bases of the junction left unmatched. Per germline, CDR1 KGHSH and CDR2 LQKENI. The CDR3 bases are TGTGCCAGCTCACCACACCGGGACAGGCAATACAATGAGCAGTTCTTC. Its protein product is CASSPHRDRQYNEQFF.

This chain uses TRBV7-2 with TRBJ2-7; 11 positions agree with TRBD2. CDR1 and CDR2 from the germline V gene are SGHTA and FQGNSA. This CDR3 contains 16 residues. V was clipped by 3 bases and J by 3 bases; unmatched bases: 7. The CDR3 loop is CASSLGIAGGFYEQYF. The CDR3 coding sequence is TGTGCCAGCAGCTTGGGTATAGCGGGAGGGTTCTACGAGCAGTACTTC.

The V and J genes are TRBV6-5 and TRBJ1-5; TRBD1 matches 10 bases. The CDR3 is 14 amino acids. After removal of 6 bases from V and 6 bases from J, the junction contained 5 bases not matched to a gene. In germline, CDR1 is MNHEY, CDR2 SVGAGI. The CDR3 DNA follows: TGTGCCAGCAGACCGGACAGGGGGGGTCAGCCCCAGCATTTT. It translates to CASRPDRGGQPQHF.

The gene calls are TRBV7-9 and TRBJ1-6; TRBD1 matches 8 bases. V was pared by 2 bases and J by 0 bases, with 6 bases of the junction left unmatched. Germline V gives CDR1 SEHNR, CDR2 FQNEAQ (reference sequence). The length of the CDR3 is 18 residues. CDR3 sequence (DNA): TGTGCCAGCAGCTTACCCAGGGGGCGGACCTCCTATAATTCACCCCTCCACTTT. Its protein product is CASSLPRGRTSYNSPLHF.

This chain connects TRBV5-1 to TRBJ2-7; TRBD2 agrees at 16 bases. CDR3 size: 17 residues. V was pared by 4 bases and J by 5 bases, with 9 bases of the junction left unmatched. The germline V gene encodes CDR1 SGHRS and CDR2 YFSETQ. The CDR3, as DNA: TGCGCCAGCAGCCCCTGGGGACTAGCGGGAGGGATCGACGAGCAGTACTTC. Protein sequence: CASSPWGLAGGIDEQYF.

This clone appeared a single time. V usage is TRBV30 and J usage is TRBJ1-2; 9 bases are shared with TRBD1. The V gene end was trimmed by 5 bases and the J gene end by 7 bases; junction bases not matched to a gene: 11. Germline V gene sequence: CDR1 GTSNPN, CDR2 SVGIG (reference sequence). The CDR3 runs to 14 residues. The CDR3 bases are TGTGCCTGGGGAGGGACAGGGTTACTTTTTGGCTACACCTTC. Residues: CAWGGTGLLFGYTF.

V usage is TRBV7-3 and J usage is TRBJ2-2; D call uncertain. Germline V CDR1 and CDR2: SGHTA, FQGTGA. Trimming took 3 bases from V and 2 from J, leaving 13 bases between them. The CDR3 runs 16 residues. The CDR3 here is CASSFFGLSNTGELFF. As DNA, the CDR3 is TGTGCCAGCAGCTTCTTTGGCCTCTCTAACACCGGGGAGCTGTTTTTT.

V usage is TRBV18 and J usage is TRBJ2-7, with 9 bases matching TRBD1. Germline V gives CDR1 KGHSH, CDR2 LQKENI. Germline trimming cut 4 bases from V and 6 bases from J; bases unmatched to any gene: 10. The CDR3 covers 15 residues. The CDR3 nucleotides read TGTGCCAGCTCACTCACAGGGGGCGCAGCGGCCGAGCAGTACTTC. It codes for CASSLTGGAAAEQYF.

Points on this clone: Mismatch with germline at one junction end may stem from a read error. The rearrangement joins TRBV5-1 to TRBJ2-6; 9 bases align to TRBD2. Germline CDR1 reads SGHRS; CDR2 reads YFSETQ. The CDR3 spans 16 residues. The CDR3 DNA follows: TGCGCCAGCAGCTTGGGGACTAGCGCTGGGGCCAACGGCCTGACTTTC. This gives the protein CASSLGTSAGANGLTF.

This clone occurred a few times. The CDR3 loop reads CASSHSGTSGNEQFF. The DNA of the CDR3 is TGTGCCAGCAGCCACTCCGGGACTAGCGGGAATGAGCAGTTCTTC. The chain links TRBV7-6 to TRBJ2-1, with 12 bases identical to TRBD2. From germline, CDR1 is SGHVS and CDR2 FNYEAQ. The CDR3 is 15 residues long. V was pared by 5 bases and J by 7 bases, with 6 bases of the junction left unmatched.